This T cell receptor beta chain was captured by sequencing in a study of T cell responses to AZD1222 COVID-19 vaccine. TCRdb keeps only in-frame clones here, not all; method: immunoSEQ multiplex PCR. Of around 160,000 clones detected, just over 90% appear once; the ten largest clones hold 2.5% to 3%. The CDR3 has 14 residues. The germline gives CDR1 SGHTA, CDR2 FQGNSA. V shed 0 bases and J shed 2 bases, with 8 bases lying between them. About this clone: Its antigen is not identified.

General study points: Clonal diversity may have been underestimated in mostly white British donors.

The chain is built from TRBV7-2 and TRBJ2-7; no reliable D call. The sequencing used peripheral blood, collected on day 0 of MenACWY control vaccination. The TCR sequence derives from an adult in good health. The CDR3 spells CASSLAGVPYEQYF. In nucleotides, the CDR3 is TGTGCCAGCAGCTTAGCTGGAGTCCCCTACGAGCAGTACTTC.